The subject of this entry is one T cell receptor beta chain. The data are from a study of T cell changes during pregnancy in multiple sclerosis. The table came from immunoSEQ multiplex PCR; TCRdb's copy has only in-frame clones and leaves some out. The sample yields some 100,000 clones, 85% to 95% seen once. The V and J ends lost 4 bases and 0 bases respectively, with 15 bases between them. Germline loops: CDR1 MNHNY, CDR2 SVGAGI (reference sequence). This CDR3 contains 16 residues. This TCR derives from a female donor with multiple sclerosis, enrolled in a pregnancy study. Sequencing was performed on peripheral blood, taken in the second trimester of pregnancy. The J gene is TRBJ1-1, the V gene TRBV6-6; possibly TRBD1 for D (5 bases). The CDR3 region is CASSSGHTGMNTEAFF. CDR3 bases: TGTGCCAGCAGTTCCGGACATACTGGCATGAACACTGAAGCTTTCTTT.